These 9 T cell receptor beta chains were all obtained from the same sample, sequenced in a study of PD-L1 blockade in urothelial cancer (dated by TCRdb to between 2016 and 2019). The receptor library was made with the immunoSEQ multiplex PCR assay. TCRdb obtained this table from immuneACCESS and retained in-frame rearrangements with V and J assigned. These tables miss some clones; where compared with another copy, unresolved V genes account for less than half of the shortfall, and the remainder is unexplained. This sample gives some 41,000 clones in total; about 88% of them show up just once. The ten top clones hold less than 15% of the sample. The specimen comprised PBMCs, sampled around atezolizumab (anti-PD-L1) treatment. Receptor source: a woman aged 55 to 70 with urothelial cancer.

The V call is TRBV4-3, the J call TRBJ2-5, with D maybe TRBD2 (7 bases). CDR3 length equals 14 residues. Germline values: CDR1 LGHNA, CDR2 YSLEER. With 1 base removed from V and 5 bases from J, the gap between germline ends came to 11 bases. Here the CDR3 reads CASSQVGGAETQYF. CDR3 nucleotides: TGCGCCAGCAGCCAAGTTGGGGGGGCGGAGACCCAGTACTTC.

The chain uses TRBV27 and TRBJ1-2, with TRBD1 identical over 7 bases. Germline V lookup: CDR1 MNHEY, CDR2 SMNVEV (reference sequence). The CDR3 extends over 14 amino acids. V dropped 0 bases and J dropped 9; count of bases not matched to a gene: 7. The CDR3 DNA reads TGTGCCAGCAGTTTATCGATGAGGGGGCAACGCTACACCTTC. This sequence encodes CASSLSMRGQRYTF.

This chain connects TRBV4-3 to TRBJ1-5, with TRBD1 matching 7 bases. The CDR3 is 15 amino acids. Trimming at V came to 0 bases and at J to 4 bases, leaving 3 bases not matched to a gene. CDR1 is LGHNA and CDR2 is YSLEER in the germline V gene. The CDR3 DNA is TGCGCCAGCAGCCAAGAGGGACAGCTTAATCAGCCCCAGCATTTT. Its translation: CASSQEGQLNQPQHF.

Written as DNA, the CDR3 is TGCGCCAGCAGAACAGCTGGCTACAATGAGCAGTTCTTC. Protein product: CASRTAGYNEQFF. V usage is TRBV5-1 and J usage is TRBJ2-1; D ambiguous. V lost 5 bases and J lost 3, with 9 bases in between. Germline CDR1 and CDR2: SGHRS and YFSETQ. This CDR3 contains 13 residues. The whole variable domain, filled in from reference TRBV5-1 and TRBJ2-1, reads KAGVTQTPRYLIKTRGQQVTLSCSPISGHRSVSWYQQTPGQGLQFLFEYFSETQRNKGNFPGRFSGRQFSNSRSEMNVSTLELGDSALYLCASRTAGYNEQFFGPGTRLTVL.

The chain combines TRBV5-4 with TRBJ1-2; D gene uncertain. From germline, CDR1 is SGHNT and CDR2 YYREEE (reference sequence). V was pared by 6 bases and J by 4 bases, with 16 bases between. This CDR3 region has 14 residues. CDR3 DNA sequence: TGTGCCAGCACCCCGGCCCGGGGTGGCTATGGCTACACCTTC. It translates to CASTPARGGYGYTF.

V usage is TRBV9 and J usage is TRBJ1-6; D unresolved. This CDR3 has 16 residues. Germline V gene lookup returns CDR1 SGDLS and CDR2 YYNGEE. The germline V and J ends were trimmed by 4 bases and 4 bases, with 15 bases remaining between them. The CDR3 bases are TGTGCCAGCAGCCCCACCAGGCCGGATTATAATTCACCCCTCCACTTT. This gives the protein CASSPTRPDYNSPLHF.

V usage is TRBV19 and J usage is TRBJ2-2, with a weak D call TRBD1 (5 bases). Per germline, CDR1 LNHDA and CDR2 SQIVND (reference sequence). V was shortened by 5 bases and J by 7 bases, with 14 bases between the two germline ends. This CDR3 has 14 amino acids. The CDR3 DNA is TGTGCCAGTAGTCAGCAGGGTAGGATCGGGGAGCTGTTTTTT. It encodes CASSQQGRIGELFF. Supplemented by reference TRBV19 and TRBJ2-2, the full variable domain reads DGGITQSPKYLFRKEGQNVTLSCEQNLNHDAMYWYRQDPGQGLRLIYYSQIVNDFQKGDIAEGYSVSREKKESFPLTVTSAQKNPTAFYLCASSQQGRIGELFFGEGSRLTVL.

The gene calls are TRBV5-1 and TRBJ1-4; 8 positions agree with TRBD1. This CDR3 has 14 amino acids. Germline CDR1 is SGHRS and CDR2 is YFSETQ. V shed 4 bases, J shed 7 bases, and the junction held 6 bases outside the gene matches. The CDR3 is CASSPRQGPEKLFF. CDR3 coding DNA: TGCGCCAGCAGCCCAAGACAGGGGCCTGAAAAACTGTTTTTT.

The chain employs TRBV10-2 and TRBJ2-5; TRBD1 aligns across 10 bases. Germline V lookup: CDR1 WSHSY, CDR2 SAAADI. The CDR3 totals 16 residues. The V and J ends lost 3 bases and 7 bases, in that order; junction bases with no gene match: 11. The CDR3 DNA is TGCGCCAGCAGTGACCCTAACCGGGACAGGGGCAGGACCCAGTACTTC. The encoded protein is CASSDPNRDRGRTQYF.